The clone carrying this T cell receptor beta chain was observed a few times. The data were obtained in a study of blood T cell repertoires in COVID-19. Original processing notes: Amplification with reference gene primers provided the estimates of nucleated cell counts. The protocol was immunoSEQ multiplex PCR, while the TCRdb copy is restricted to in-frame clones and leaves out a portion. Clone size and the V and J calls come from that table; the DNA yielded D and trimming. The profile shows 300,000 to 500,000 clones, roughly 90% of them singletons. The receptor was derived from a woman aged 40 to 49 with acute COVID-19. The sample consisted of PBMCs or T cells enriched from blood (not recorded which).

The CDR3: CASSQGQDATYEQYF. In DNA form, the CDR3 reads TGCGCCAGCAGCCAAGGACAGGATGCAACCTACGAGCAGTACTTC. The V gene is TRBV4-1, the J gene TRBJ2-7; possibly TRBD1 for D (6 bases). Germline V gives CDR1 MGHRA, CDR2 YSYEKL. Trimming left V 1 base short and J 2 bases short, with 12 bases between. The length of the CDR3 is 15 residues.